This T cell receptor (beta chain) emerged from a study of blood T cell repertoires in COVID-19 (dated by TCRdb to the early 2020s). In terms of the full investigation: The collaborator samples originated in the United States, Italy and Spain and spanned the acute and convalescent phases of COVID-19. The material from the prospective study consisted of cDNA or gDNA derived from T cells, B-cell-depleted T cells, or PBMCs. The sample metadata nearly always contained a de-identified subject ID, COVID-19 status, age in years and sex. HLA class I and class II types, where available, came from metadata supplied by the sample provider rather than from assay-based typing. The repertoires were released in a freely available public database meant as a resource for research on the immune response to SARS-CoV-2. Subjects who had been exposed to COVID-19, were actively infected with it, or had recovered from it provided the deeply sampled blood TCRbeta repertoires that made up the dataset. Samples came from the ongoing ImmuneRACE study (first 160 participants) plus 1,254 subjects from 6 global collaborators.

The CDR3 has 13 amino acids, counting the end cysteine and phenylalanine. CDR3 DNA is the only sequence kept; it has 39 bases, read in frame from the first base. The germline V gene provides CDR1 SGDLS and CDR2 YYNGEE. V loses 2 bases of germline sequence and J loses 10 bases, and the interval between the two ends is 10 bases. The immunoSEQ Assay, a bias-controlled multiplex PCR, was used to amplify TCRbeta CDR3 regions from genomic DNA. The authors' analysis ran thus. Within the assay, amplification of reference gene primers was used to estimate how many nucleated cells each sample contained. To quantify the absolute abundance of each unique TCRbeta CDR3 rearrangement, sequence reads were collapsed and filtered. For each sample, productive Simpson clonality was calculated by taking the square root of Simpson's diversity index across productive rearrangements. As stored in TCRdb, this immuneACCESS dataset retains in-frame rearrangements with V and J assigned. A fraction of the clones does not appear; measured against another copy, unresolved V genes explain less than half of the discrepancy, and the remainder lacks a known reason. V, J and clone size are taken as reported in that table, and D and trimming were inferred from the DNA itself. The sample includes roughly 260,000 clones, with approximately 86% observed a single time. Of the sample, about 2.2% falls within the top ten clones.

Worth noting for this clone: The target of this receptor is not known. Per-base qualities were not stored, and no clone one base away is much larger.

A second Seattle source provided samples from volunteer blood donors who had recovered from COVID-19. Each collaborating institution followed its own protocols to collect whole blood in K2EDTA tubes. For TCRbeta analysis, collaborators shipped samples as frozen whole blood, isolated PBMCs, or DNA extracted from either of those sample types. Points the paper makes about the study in general: How much clinical and demographic metadata was included differed by source and by participant, and the metadata was provided uncurated.

This clonotype originated in a woman aged 50 to 60 who had recovered from COVID-19. Source material: peripheral blood. This receptor chain uses TRBV9 and TRBJ1-6; no D segment can be confidently identified. The CDR3: CASSVGGLSPLHF. At the DNA level, the sequence is TGTGCCAGCAGCGTGGGAGGACTATCACCCCTCCACTTT.